A single sample gave rise to the 16 T cell receptor beta chains below, sequenced in a study of neurological immune-mediated disorders. Each CDR3 protein is one row after TCRdb ran MiXCR on the 5' RACE reads. The sample has about 62,000 distinct CDR3 sequences, around 5% seen once. The sequenced sample was PBMCs. The receptors were gathered from a woman aged 45-60 years with multiple sclerosis.

V usage is TRBV24-1 and J usage is TRBJ2-7; D possibly corresponds to TRBD1 (6 bases). Per the germline V gene, CDR1 is KGHDR and CDR2 is SFDVKD. The V gene lost 0 bases and the J gene lost 1 base, with 12 bases spanning the gap. This CDR3 is built from 16 residues. In DNA form, the CDR3 reads TGTGCCACCAGTGATTTGTGGTGTGACAGGTCCTACGAGCAGTACGTC. It translates to CATSDLWCDRSYEQYV.

This clonotype came up many times. V gene TRBV5-1 combines with J gene TRBJ2-1; 14 nucleotides align to TRBD2. The germline CDR1 and CDR2 sequences are SGHRS and YFSETQ. CDR3 length equals 15 residues. The J segment lost 8 bases and the V segment lost 5 bases, leaving 6 bases of the junction unmatched. CDR3 sequence (DNA): TGCGCCAGCAGGCCGGGACTAGCGGGGGTGCATGAGCAGTTCTTC. Amino acid sequence: CASRPGLAGVHEQFF.

This clonotype appeared a few times. V usage is TRBV9 and J usage is TRBJ2-1, with TRBD1 identical over 8 bases. CDR1 is SGDLS, CDR2 YYNGEE, per germline. There are 13 residues in the CDR3. V was clipped by 2 bases and J by 9 bases; unmatched bases: 4. The CDR3 DNA is TGTGCCAGCAGCGTGGACAGGGTCGGTGAGCAGTTCTTC. Translation gives CASSVDRVGEQFF.

Ten or more counts support this clonotype. The genes are TRBV15 and TRBJ1-4; D not resolved. V lost 5 bases, J lost 4 bases, and 5 bases lay in between. The CDR3 runs 12 residues. Germline assignment: CDR1 LNHNV and CDR2 YYDKDF (reference sequence). Here the CDR3 reads CATSGHNEKLFF. DNA for the CDR3: TGTGCCACCAGCGGTCATAATGAAAAACTGTTTTTT.

At least ten counts were recorded for this clonotype. This chain links TRBV2 with TRBJ2-1; D is ambiguous. The CDR3 consists of 12 residues. Trimming stripped 5 bases from V and 13 bases from J, with 15 bases between. Per germline, CDR1 SNHLY and CDR2 FYNNEI. CDR3 sequence: CASSSPWWGQFF. CDR3 coding DNA: TGTGCCAGCAGTTCGCCTTGGTGGGGACAGTTCTTC.

This clonotype was observed many times. The CDR3 bases are TGTGCCAGCAGTCGGGCCACCTTCTCCTACGAGCAGTACTTC. This encodes CASSRATFSYEQYF. The chain combines TRBV11-2 with TRBJ2-7; D not certain. V was cut by 6 bases and J by 0 bases, with 12 bases left in between. CDR1 and CDR2 from the germline V gene are SGHAT and FQNNGV. The CDR3 totals 14 residues.

This clonotype was detected ten times or more. The genes are TRBV27 and TRBJ1-1; 9 bases are shared with TRBD1. The CDR3 sequence is 13 residues long. The germline CDR1 and CDR2 sequences are MNHEY and SMNVEV (reference sequence). J gave up 5 bases and V 5 bases, and 3 bases lay outside the gene matches. The CDR3 coding sequence is TGTGCCAGCAGTCCCGGGACAGGGACTGAAGCTTTCTTT. Protein sequence: CASSPGTGTEAFF.

This clonotype was picked up many times. As DNA, the CDR3 is TGTGCCAGCAGCTCCTACATCAGCAATGAGCAGTTCTTC. Encoded protein: CASSSYISNEQFF. This chain connects TRBV7-2 to TRBJ2-1, with D uncertain. Trimming shortened V by 4 bases and J by 6 bases, and 10 bases separated the two germline ends. CDR3 size: 13 residues. Germline V gene sequence: CDR1 SGHTA, CDR2 FQGNSA. The full variable domain, completed using reference TRBV7-2 and TRBJ2-1, is GAGVSQSPSNKVTEKGKDVELRCDPISGHTALYWYRQSLGQGLEFLIYFQGNSAPDKSGLPSDRFSAERTGGSVSTLTIQRTQQEDSAVYLCASSSYISNEQFFGPGTRLTVL.

This clonotype has a count of ten or more. The V and J genes are TRBV27 and TRBJ2-3, with TRBD2 matching 11 bases. This CDR3 has 15 amino acids. J gave up 7 bases and V 5 bases, and 8 bases lay outside the gene matches. Germline V gene sequence: CDR1 MNHEY, CDR2 SMNVEV (reference sequence). Here the CDR3 reads CASSPGTSGANTQYF. The CDR3 DNA follows: TGTGCCAGCAGTCCCGGGACTAGCGGCGCTAATACGCAGTATTTT.

Ten or more counts support this clonotype. The chain is built from TRBV20-1 and TRBJ1-5; 7 bases are shared with TRBD1. The CDR3 has 14 amino acids. With V trimmed by 5 bases and J by 4 bases, 8 bases remained unmatched. The germline V gene has CDR1 DFQATT and CDR2 SNEGSKA (reference sequence). As DNA, the CDR3 is TGCAGTGCTTCCGACAGGGCCAAGAATCAGCCCCAGCATTTT. The encoded protein is CSASDRAKNQPQHF.

CDR3 protein: CAISEPGKGYEQFF. The CDR3 nucleotides read TGTGCCATCAGCGAACCGGGAAAAGGGTATGAGCAGTTCTTC. V is TRBV10-3 and J is TRBJ2-1; maybe TRBD2 (5 bases). CDR1 is ENHRY, CDR2 SYGVKD, per germline. This CDR3 comprises 14 residues. The V and J ends lost 6 bases and 8 bases respectively, with 17 bases between them.

The sample holds many counts of this clonotype. The gene calls are TRBV4-1 and TRBJ1-3; D not resolved. Trimming took off 2 bases at V and 0 bases at J, with 14 bases between the two ends. The CDR3 covers 17 residues. Germline CDR1 and CDR2: MGHRA and YSYEKL. In DNA, the CDR3 is TGCGCCAGCAGCCAACAGACCGGACGGCGCTCTGGAAACACCATATATTTT. Its protein product is CASSQQTGRRSGNTIYF.

This clonotype was seen repeatedly, ten times or more. This chain joins TRBV5-1 and TRBJ2-7; D possibly corresponds to TRBD2 (5 bases). In germline, CDR1 is SGHRS, CDR2 YFSETQ. V was shortened by 2 bases and J by 2 bases, with 17 bases between the two germline ends. This CDR3 is 16 amino acids long. This CDR3 is CASSFIPETKPYEQYF. The CDR3 DNA sequence: TGCGCCAGCAGCTTTATCCCCGAGACTAAACCCTACGAGCAGTACTTC.

This clonotype was recorded many times. This chain links TRBV24-1 with TRBJ2-3; no clear D. Between the trimmed V and J ends, which lost 1 base and 1 base, there was a span of 14 bases. CDR1 is KGHDR and CDR2 is SFDVKD in the germline V gene. The CDR3 contains 17 residues. CDR3: CATSDFWRTEGTDTQYF. In nucleotides, the CDR3 is TGTGCCACCAGTGATTTCTGGCGGACCGAAGGCACAGATACGCAGTATTTT.

CDR3 sequence: CASSSGTGSSYEQYF. CDR3 DNA sequence: TGCGCCAGCAGCTCCGGGACAGGGAGCTCCTACGAGCAGTACTTC. The chain links TRBV5-1 to TRBJ2-7; the match to TRBD1 covers 9 bases. V was pared by 3 bases and J by 0 bases, with 4 bases of the junction left unmatched. The germline V gene encodes CDR1 SGHRS and CDR2 YFSETQ. The CDR3 runs to 15 residues.

Regarding this clonotype: This may be a read error, as it is one base from a much larger clone. No conserved phenylalanine or tryptophan ends this CDR3, so it is likely a read error. The chain carries TRBV6-6 and TRBJ1-6, with D unresolved. CDR1 and CDR2 (germline): MNHNY, SVGAGI (reference sequence). CDR3 size: 15 residues. Trimming removed 6 bases from V and 7 bases from J, with 16 bases in between. DNA for the CDR3: TGTGCCAGCAGGGAATTACACCATAGAAATTCACCCCTCCACTGT. It translates to CASRELHHRNSPLHC.